The entry below describes one T cell receptor (beta chain). No antigen is known for it. Cultured CD4+ T cell DNA was sequenced using the Oncomine TCR Beta short-read assay. Cultured CD4+ T cells were the source of extracted genomic DNA. TCRdb called the PCR reads again in MiXCR, with one record for every CDR3 protein. The sample includes about 13,000 distinct CDR3 sequences, around 70% seen only once; the top ten take roughly 8%. Treatment of the sample: approximately nine-day PBMC culture with coronavirus spike peptide pools or control peptides (ViraFEST assay). The CDR3 extends over 15 amino acids. V lost 5 bases and J 1 base, leaving 14 bases between the germline ends. Per germline, CDR1 SGHTA and CDR2 FQGNSA. The entry originates in a study of vaccination and CD4 T cells after COVID-19. About the research overall: Participants, all vaccine recipients, received two doses of either BNT162b2 or mRNA-1273. The post-COVID sampling time was a median roughly 100 days after diagnosis, ranging from 35 to 161. Cells were stimulated with overlapping spike peptide pools from SARS-CoV-2, HCoV-NL63, HCoV-OC43 and HCoV-229E.

The clonotype originates from a human donor who received a COVID-19 vaccine. The rearrangement links TRBV7-2 to TRBJ1-2; tentatively, D is TRBD1 (6 bases). The sequences come from CD4+ T cells from blood, cultured in vitro, collected after SARS-CoV-2 vaccination. Here the CDR3 DNA reads TGTGCCAGCAGCCCTCAGGGGCGGATTAACTATGGCTACACCTTC. Translated: CASSPQGRINYGYTF.